The clone carrying this TCR beta chain was counted once. With V trimmed by 5 bases and J by 3 bases, 6 bases remained unmatched. Germline V gene data show CDR1 as GTSNPN and CDR2 as SVGIG (reference sequence). The CDR3 covers 14 residues. The data are from a study of blood T cell repertoires in COVID-19. Looking at the study overall: The United States, Italy and Spain provided the acute and convalescent COVID-19 samples.

Per the study methods: Amplified reference gene primers provided the basis for estimating nucleated cell counts. Generated by immunoSEQ multiplex PCR, the TCRdb table keeps only in-frame clones and is missing some. D and trimming come from the DNA, and the V and J calls and clone size come from that table. The sample consists of approximately 160,000 clones, roughly 84% of them appearing once. This sequence was found in a man aged 50-60 years with active or convalescent COVID-19. The chain is built from TRBV30 and TRBJ1-5, with 8 bases lining up with TRBD1. Sequenced input: peripheral blood. The CDR3 nucleotides are TGTGCCTGGGCTGACAGGGGTTCCAATCAGCCCCAGCATTTT. Amino acid sequence: CAWADRGSNQPQHF.